This TCR beta chain was documented in a study of cytomegalovirus exposure and HLA in healthy donors. About the study: For the roughly 390 genotyped donors, 75% to 90% fell within the Caucasian-associated ancestry cluster. Study-level points and caveats: The study designated 150 or so TCR beta chains cytomegalovirus-associated. In a later analysis, around 18,000 TCR beta sequences were associated with HLA alleles at 0.05 false discovery rate.

This CDR3 contains 14 residues. Germline trimming cut 2 bases from V and 9 bases from J; bases unmatched to any gene: 8. Germline CDR1 MDHEN, CDR2 SYDVKM. Turning to this clone: Its antigen is unidentified.

Vbeta (60) and Jbeta (13) primers were used in the PCR. TCRdb's table, derived via immunoSEQ multiplex PCR, lists solely in-frame clones and lacks some. The sample lists 150,000 to 200,000 clones, approximately 80% seen once, with 2% to 2.5% in the top ten. Healthy bone marrow donors supplied every sample. This TCR came from a woman aged 25 to 39 in good health and CMV-seronegative. Sequenced: PBMCs. The chain recombines TRBV28 with TRBJ2-7; 9 nucleotides match TRBD1. The CDR3 DNA sequence: TGTGCCAGCAGTTTACCACCGGGACAGGGTGGGCAGTACTTC. It codes for CASSLPPGQGGQYF. Supplemented by reference TRBV28 and TRBJ2-7, the full variable domain reads DVKVTQSSRYLVKRTGEKVFLECVQDMDHENMFWYRQDPGLGLRLIYFSYDVKMKEKGDIPEGYSVSREKKERFSLILESASTNQTSMYLCASSLPPGQGGQYFGPGTRLTVT.